This T cell receptor (beta chain) was captured by sequencing in a study of immune heterogeneity within non-small cell lung tumors. Bulk tumor gDNA, roughly 600 ng per sample, served as the TCR template. The authors collected several far-apart biopsies from each primary tumor during surgery. Those enrolled were patients newly diagnosed with untreated non-small cell lung cancer and undergoing curative surgery. It was a multiplex PCR that amplified TCR beta CDR3, with 32 V and 13 J primers. MiXCR was run by TCRdb on the multiplex PCR reads, yielding one entry per CDR3 protein. The table has approximately 11,000 distinct CDR3 sequences, 15% to 25% seen once. This clonotype showed up just a few times. V was trimmed by 0 bases and J by 8 bases, leaving 13 bases between them. Germline V gene lookup returns CDR1 LGHDT and CDR2 YNNKEL (reference sequence). CDR3 length equals 14 residues.

The genes are TRBV3-1 and TRBJ1-2; TRBD1 is a possible D gene (5 bases). The sequencing sample was made of lung tumor tissue. The TCR sequence derives from a man in his fifties or sixties with non-small cell lung cancer. As DNA, the CDR3 is TGTGCCAGCAGCCAAGATGAAAGGGGTTGGGGCTACACCTTC. Its protein product is CASSQDERGWGYTF.